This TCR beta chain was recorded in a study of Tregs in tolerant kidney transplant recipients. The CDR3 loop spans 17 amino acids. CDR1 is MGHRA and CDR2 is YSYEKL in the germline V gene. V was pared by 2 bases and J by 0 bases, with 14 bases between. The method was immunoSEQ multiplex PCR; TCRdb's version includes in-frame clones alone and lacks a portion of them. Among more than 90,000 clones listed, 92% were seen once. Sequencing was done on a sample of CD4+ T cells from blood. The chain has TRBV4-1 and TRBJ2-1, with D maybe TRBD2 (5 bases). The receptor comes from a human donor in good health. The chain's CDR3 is CASSQPLRLTSYNEQFF. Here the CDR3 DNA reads TGCGCCAGCAGCCAACCCCTCAGACTAACCTCCTACAATGAGCAGTTCTTC.